A single sample gave rise to the 28 T cell receptor beta chains below, sequenced in a study of T cell responses to AZD1222 COVID-19 vaccine (dated by TCRdb to about 2021). Read against the paper, the sample's time point label means: baseline before first vaccination. The treatment or condition label on this specimen signifies: meningococcal conjugate vaccine given as trial control. Libraries came from the immunoSEQ multiplex PCR assay. TCRdb mirrors the immuneACCESS table, restricted to in-frame sequences. Some clones are absent from its copies; in checked studies, under half trace to an unresolved V gene, and the reason for the others is unknown. The sample table shows some 140,000 clones, and less than 90% are seen once. The leading ten clones occupy more than 5.5% of the sample. The sample here was peripheral blood, taken on day 0 of MenACWY control vaccination. Every receptor here comes from an adult in good health.

Points on this clone: Different DNA sequences within this sample yield the same CDR3. This rearrangement joins TRBV30 to TRBJ1-5, with unresolved D. The germline CDR1 and CDR2 sequences are GTSNPN and SVGIG (reference sequence). V was cut by 0 bases and J by 5 bases, with 5 bases left in between. CDR3 length: 12 amino acids. CDR3 protein: CAWSVSDQPQHF. DNA of the CDR3: TGTGCCTGGAGTGTGTCAGATCAGCCCCAGCATTTT. The entire variable domain, with the rest obtained from reference TRBV30 and TRBJ1-5, is as follows: SQTIHQWPATLVQPVGSPLSLECTVEGTSNPNLYWYRQAAGRGLQLLFYSVGIGQISSEVPQNLSASRPQDRQFILSSKKLLLSDSGFYLCAWSVSDQPQHFGDGTRLSIL.

The V and J genes are TRBV27 and TRBJ2-4; a possible D gene is TRBD1 (6 bases). The CDR3 loop spans 19 amino acids. The V end was cut by 5 bases, the J end by 3 bases, with 26 bases between. CDR1 is MNHEY, CDR2 SMNVEV, per germline (reference sequence). The CDR3 sequence is CASSEGYRVPRPGKNIQYF. The CDR3, as DNA: TGTGCCAGCAGTGAGGGCTACAGGGTTCCTCGCCCGGGCAAAAACATTCAGTACTTC.

The V gene is TRBV5-8, the J gene TRBJ1-5; D possibly corresponds to TRBD1 (5 bases). V was trimmed by 4 bases and J by 3 bases, leaving 11 bases between them. The germline CDR1 and CDR2 sequences are SGHTS and YDEGEE. The CDR3 length is 14 residues. The DNA for the CDR3 is TGTGCCAGCAGCCGTGTGGGACTCAATCAGCCCCAGCATTTT. Protein: CASSRVGLNQPQHF.

V usage is TRBV6-6 and J usage is TRBJ2-3, with D perhaps matching TRBD1 (6 bases). The CDR3 is 16 amino acids. V dropped 7 bases and J dropped 0 bases, with 17 bases sitting between them. The germline V gene encodes CDR1 MNHNY and CDR2 SVGAGI (reference sequence). As DNA, the CDR3 is TGTGCCAGCACCAAACTAGGACAGTTCAGCACAGATACGCAGTATTTT. It specifies CASTKLGQFSTDTQYF.

This clone showed up just a few times. The J gene is TRBJ2-2, the V gene TRBV5-1; 7 bases match TRBD2. V shed 0 bases, J shed 2 bases, and the junction held 4 bases outside the gene matches. There are 16 residues in the CDR3. Germline values: CDR1 SGHRS, CDR2 YFSETQ. The CDR3 DNA is TGCGCCAGCAGCTTGGCCACGGGGGGAAACACCGGGGAGCTGTTTTTT. Its protein is CASSLATGGNTGELFF.

The rearrangement joins TRBV25-1 to TRBJ2-1, with TRBD1 matching over 8 bases. The J segment lost 7 bases and the V segment lost 8 bases, leaving 4 bases of the junction unmatched. Germline V lookup: CDR1 MGHDK, CDR2 SYGVNS. This CDR3 has 12 residues. The CDR3 region has the DNA TGTGCCAGCCTCAGGGGGCTTAATGAGCAGTTCTTC. Translated: CASLRGLNEQFF.

The chain is built from TRBV11-2 and TRBJ1-6; D uncertain. V was pared by 5 bases and J by 2 bases, with 13 bases between. The germline gives CDR1 SGHAT, CDR2 FQNNGV. This CDR3 is built from 16 residues. In nucleotides, the CDR3 is TGTGCCAGCAGCCGCTTCAAGCTAGCCTATAATTCACCCCTCCACTTT. Encoded protein: CASSRFKLAYNSPLHF.

The V and J genes are TRBV5-4 and TRBJ2-1; 8 bases fit TRBD1. This CDR3 has 15 residues. Germline V lookup: CDR1 SGHNT, CDR2 YYREEE (reference sequence). The J segment lost 0 bases and the V segment lost 4 bases, leaving 3 bases of the junction unmatched. Here the CDR3 reads CASSTGQGSYNEQFF. In DNA form, the CDR3 reads TGTGCCAGCAGCACCGGACAGGGCTCCTACAATGAGCAGTTCTTC. The full variable domain, in which reference TRBV5-4 and TRBJ2-1 provide the parts outside the CDR3, is ETGVTQSPTHLIKTRGQQVTLRCSSQSGHNTVSWYQQALGQGPQFIFQYYREEENGRGNFPPRFSGLQFPNYSSELNVNALELDDSALYLCASSTGQGSYNEQFFGPGTRLTVL.

The chain couples TRBV5-8 to TRBJ2-1; the D gene is possibly TRBD1 (5 bases). CDR1 SGHTS and CDR2 YDEGEE come from the germline V gene. The CDR3 length is 15 residues. V lost 1 base, J lost 2 bases, and 10 bases lay in between. The CDR3 loop reads CASSLRGGAYNEQFF. In nucleotides, the CDR3 is TGTGCCAGCAGCTTGAGGGGTGGCGCCTACAATGAGCAGTTCTTC.

CDR3 in DNA: TGCGCCAGCAGCTTGGTGGCGGGGCGCACCGGGGAGCTGTTTTTT. As protein: CASSLVAGRTGELFF. The V call is TRBV5-1, the J call TRBJ2-2, with D possibly being TRBD2 (6 bases). CDR1 is SGHRS, CDR2 YFSETQ, per germline. This CDR3 spans 15 amino acids. Trimming removed 0 bases from V and 4 bases from J, with 10 bases in between. The variable domain in full, completed from reference TRBV5-1 and TRBJ2-2, reads KAGVTQTPRYLIKTRGQQVTLSCSPISGHRSVSWYQQTPGQGLQFLFEYFSETQRNKGNFPGRFSGRQFSNSRSEMNVSTLELGDSALYLCASSLVAGRTGELFFGEGSRLTVL.

This clone came up once. The V and J genes are TRBV27 and TRBJ2-3; TRBD2 might be the D (7 bases). The CDR3 contains 15 residues. CDR1 is MNHEY and CDR2 is SMNVEV in the germline V gene (reference sequence). V shed 0 bases and J shed 6 bases, with 13 bases lying between them. The CDR3 protein is CASSLSRGGADTQYF. The CDR3 bases are TGTGCCAGCAGTTTATCTAGGGGGGGAGCGGATACGCAGTATTTT.

This clone showed up just once. The gene calls are TRBV6-1 and TRBJ1-5; 7 positions match TRBD1. Looked up from germline, CDR1 is MNHNS and CDR2 is SASEGT. The V and J ends lost 3 bases and 7 bases, in that order; junction bases with no gene match: 6. The CDR3 extends over 14 amino acids. CDR3 nucleotide sequence: TGTGCCAGCAGTGACCGACAGGGAGGCCAGCCCCAGCATTTT. Its translation: CASSDRQGGQPQHF.

The chain uses TRBV29-1 and TRBJ1-6; TRBD1 matches at 7 bases. CDR1 and CDR2 (germline): SQVTM, ANQGSEA. This CDR3 region has 14 residues. The J segment lost 8 bases and the V segment lost 4 bases, leaving 8 bases of the junction unmatched. CDR3 in amino acids: CSVAEQGGDSPLHF. The CDR3 bases are TGCAGCGTTGCCGAGCAGGGGGGTGATTCACCCCTCCACTTT.

This chain links TRBV9 with TRBJ1-2; D is unresolved. Germline loops: CDR1 SGDLS, CDR2 YYNGEE. The CDR3 is 15 amino acids. V dropped 4 bases and J dropped 4 bases, with 17 bases sitting between them. In DNA, the CDR3 is TGTGCCAGCAGCATTAGTAGGGCGGAGACCTATGGCTACACCTTC. Encoded protein: CASSISRAETYGYTF.

The chain carries TRBV10-3 and TRBJ1-3; tentatively, D is TRBD1 (5 bases). The CDR3 has 15 residues. V gave up 8 bases and J gave up 0 bases, with 14 bases separating them. The germline gives CDR1 ENHRY, CDR2 SYGVKD. The CDR3 nucleotides are TGTGCCATCTACGATACAGGCTTCTCTGGAAACACCATATATTTT. Translating it yields CAIYDTGFSGNTIYF.

The genes are TRBV2 and TRBJ1-1; 8 bases line up with TRBD1. CDR1 is SNHLY and CDR2 is FYNNEI in the germline V gene. The CDR3 has 13 residues. The ends lost 6 bases at V and 1 base at J; junction bases unmatched: 1. Here the CDR3 DNA reads TGTGCCAGCAGGGACAGGGCGAACACTGAAGCTTTCTTT. Its translation: CASRDRANTEAFF.

The chain employs TRBV28 and TRBJ1-4; perhaps TRBD1 as D (6 bases). Germline CDR1 MDHEN, CDR2 SYDVKM. There are 15 residues in the CDR3. V lost 4 bases and J 2 bases, leaving 11 bases between the germline ends. This CDR3 is CASSSGGRTNEKLFF. CDR3 sequence (DNA): TGTGCCAGCAGTTCCGGGGGCAGGACTAATGAAAAACTGTTTTTT. Supplemented by reference TRBV28 and TRBJ1-4, the full variable domain reads DVKVTQSSRYLVKRTGEKVFLECVQDMDHENMFWYRQDPGLGLRLIYFSYDVKMKEKGDIPEGYSVSREKKERFSLILESASTNQTSMYLCASSSGGRTNEKLFFGSGTQLSVL.

The chain has TRBV9 and TRBJ2-7; a weak D match, TRBD1 (6 bases). CDR1 and CDR2 from the germline V gene are SGDLS and YYNGEE. CDR3 length equals 11 residues. V lost 3 bases and J 5 bases, leaving 6 bases between the germline ends. CDR3 DNA sequence: TGTGCCAGCAGCGAGGGGGACGAGCAGTACTTC. It specifies CASSEGDEQYF.

The rearrangement joins TRBV5-4 to TRBJ1-5; D is unclear. This CDR3 is 12 amino acids long. Germline CDR1 and CDR2: SGHNT and YYREEE (reference sequence). The V gene lost 4 bases and the J gene lost 11 bases, with 13 bases spanning the gap. Here the CDR3 reads CASSPDGRTQHF. The CDR3, as DNA: TGTGCCAGCAGCCCGGACGGGAGGACCCAGCATTTT.

V and J are TRBV7-8 and TRBJ1-1; no clear D gene. The V gene lost 3 bases and the J gene lost 5 bases, with 7 bases spanning the gap. CDR1 SGHVS and CDR2 FQNEAQ come from the germline V gene. The CDR3 is made up of 12 amino acids. The CDR3 bases are TGTGCCAGCAGCTTCATTACGACTGAAGCTTTCTTT. Amino acids: CASSFITTEAFF.

The table lists this clone with a few counts. The chain uses TRBV7-8 and TRBJ2-7, with D perhaps TRBD1 (6 bases). The CDR3 contains 16 residues. Germline V gene lookup returns CDR1 SGHVS and CDR2 FQNEAQ. Between the trimmed V and J ends, which lost 10 bases and 4 bases, there was a span of 26 bases. This CDR3 is CAIESPRQGQAYEQYF. The CDR3 nucleotides are TGTGCCATCGAATCCCCTCGCCAGGGACAAGCTTACGAGCAGTACTTC.

This clone came up a few times. The chain recombines TRBV5-4 with TRBJ1-1, with D possibly TRBD1 on 5 matching bases. The CDR3 runs to 16 residues. Germline values: CDR1 SGHNT, CDR2 YYREEE (reference sequence). The V gene lost 4 bases and the J gene lost 0 bases, with 16 bases spanning the gap. CDR3 residues: CASSPRRTLMNTEAFF. The CDR3 nucleotides are TGTGCCAGCAGCCCACGTCGGACACTTATGAACACTGAAGCTTTCTTT.

V usage is TRBV29-1 and J usage is TRBJ1-1; D is perhaps TRBD1 (6 bases). Trimming shortened V by 6 bases and J by 1 base, and 12 bases separated the two germline ends. This CDR3 contains 13 residues. The germline V gene has CDR1 SQVTM and CDR2 ANQGSEA. CDR3 sequence (DNA): TGCAGCGTCTCCACAGGGCAGAACACTGAAGCTTTCTTT. Encoded protein: CSVSTGQNTEAFF.

The chain links TRBV5-1 to TRBJ2-7, with D perhaps given as TRBD1 or TRBD2 (7 bases each). The germline V gene encodes CDR1 SGHRS and CDR2 YFSETQ. CDR3 length equals 13 residues. Trimming removed 4 bases from V and 6 bases from J, with 14 bases in between. The CDR3 spells CASSLQGGAEQYV. In nucleotides, the CDR3 is TGCGCCAGCAGCCTCCAGGGGGGGGCCGAGCAGTACGTC.

The gene calls are TRBV7-9 and TRBJ1-2; 9 nucleotides align to TRBD1. Germline values: CDR1 SEHNR, CDR2 FQNEAQ (reference sequence). CDR3 size: 14 residues. J was trimmed by 8 bases and V by 0 bases; bases with no gene match: 4. CDR3 in DNA: TGTGCCAGCAGCTTAGCTGGGACAGGGAGGGGCTACACCTTC. It yields the protein CASSLAGTGRGYTF.

For this clone: This sample includes further DNA sequences coding for the same CDR3. V usage is TRBV3-1 (or the pseudogene TRBV3-2) and J usage is TRBJ1-5; D is unclear. The CDR3 is 13 residues long. V was trimmed by 0 bases and J by 7 bases, leaving 7 bases between them. Germline CDR1 LGHDT, CDR2 YNNKEL (reference sequence). Here the CDR3 reads CASSQDLSQPQHF. DNA of the CDR3: TGTGCCAGCAGCCAAGATCTGAGCCAGCCCCAGCATTTT.

This rearrangement joins TRBV29-1 to TRBJ1-5; 9 bases are shared with TRBD1. V dropped 7 bases and J dropped 3; count of bases not matched to a gene: 7. This CDR3 spans 14 amino acids. The germline gives CDR1 SQVTM, CDR2 ANQGSEA. CDR3 DNA sequence: TGCAGCGCCAAAGACAGGGGGGACAATCAGCCCCAGCATTTT. Translated, it gives CSAKDRGDNQPQHF.

The rearrangement joins TRBV10-3 to TRBJ2-3; tentative D call: TRBD1 (5 bases). CDR3 size: 14 residues. Germline V gives CDR1 ENHRY, CDR2 SYGVKD. The V end was cut by 3 bases, the J end by 2 bases, with 9 bases between. CDR3 in DNA: TGTGCCATCAGTGACCAGGGTACCACAGATACGCAGTATTTT. This translates into CAISDQGTTDTQYF.